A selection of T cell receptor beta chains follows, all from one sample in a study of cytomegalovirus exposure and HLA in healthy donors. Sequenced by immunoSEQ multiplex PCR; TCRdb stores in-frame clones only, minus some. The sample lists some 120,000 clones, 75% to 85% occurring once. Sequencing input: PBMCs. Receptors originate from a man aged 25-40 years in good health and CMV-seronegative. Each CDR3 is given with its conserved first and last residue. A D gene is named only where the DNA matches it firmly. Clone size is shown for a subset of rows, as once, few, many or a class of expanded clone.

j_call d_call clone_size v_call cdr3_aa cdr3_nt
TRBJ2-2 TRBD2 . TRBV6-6 CASSRTSGLTGELFF TGTGCCAGCAGCAGGACTAGCGGGTTAACCGGGGAGCTGTTTTTT
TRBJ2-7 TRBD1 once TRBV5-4 CASSLGGQITYEQYF TGTGCCAGCAGCTTGGGGGGACAGATTACCTACGAGCAGTACTTC
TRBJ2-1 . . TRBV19 CASSTLGGYNEQFF TGTGCCAGTAGTACCCTAGGAGGGTACAATGAGCAGTTCTTC
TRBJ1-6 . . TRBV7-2 CASSPRRGSVNSPLHF TGTGCCAGCAGCCCCCGCAGGGGTTCTGTTAATTCACCCCTCCACTTT
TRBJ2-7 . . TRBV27 CASSRNPHGGGYEQYF TGTGCCAGCAGTCGAAACCCCCATGGCGGAGGGTACGAGCAGTACTTC
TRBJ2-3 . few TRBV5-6 CASSPGQTREDTQYF TGTGCCAGCAGCCCGGGACAGACCCGGGAGGATACGCAGTATTTT
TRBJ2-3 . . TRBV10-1 CASSGGTDTQYF TGCGCCAGCAGCGGGGGCACAGATACGCAGTATTTT
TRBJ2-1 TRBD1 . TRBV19 CASSTGTEYNEQFF TGTGCCAGTAGTACCGGGACAGAATACAATGAGCAGTTCTTC
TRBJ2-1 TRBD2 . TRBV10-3 CAISEGLAGGQGEQFF TGTGCCATCAGTGAGGGACTAGCGGGAGGTCAGGGTGAGCAGTTCTTC
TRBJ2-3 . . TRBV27 CASSLFRTTLTDTQYF TGTGCCAGCAGTTTATTTAGGACAACCCTCACAGATACGCAGTATTTT
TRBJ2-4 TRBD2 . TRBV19 CASSMRTSGRADGAKNIQYF TGTGCCAGTAGTATGCGGACTAGCGGGAGGGCTGATGGGGCCAAAAACATTCAGTACTTC
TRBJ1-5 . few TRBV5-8 CASSFLDRDQPQHF TGTGCCAGCAGCTTCTTGGACAGAGATCAGCCCCAGCATTTT
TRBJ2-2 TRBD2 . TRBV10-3 CAISGTVLAGGRNTGELFF TGTGCCATCAGTGGGACCGTACTAGCGGGAGGGCGAAACACCGGGGAGCTGTTTTTT
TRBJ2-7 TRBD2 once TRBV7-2 CASSWTTSGREQYF TGTGCCAGCAGCTGGACGACTAGCGGCCGCGAGCAGTACTTC
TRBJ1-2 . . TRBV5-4 CASSSLAGGGYGYTF TGTGCCAGCAGCTCGTTGGCCGGGGGAGGCTATGGCTACACCTTC
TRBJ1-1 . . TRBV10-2 CASTSGGLNTEAFF TGCGCCAGCACCTCTGGGGGGTTGAACACTGAAGCTTTCTTT
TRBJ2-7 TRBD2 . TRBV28 CASSHTPRWEGHNEQYF TGTGCCAGCAGCCATACCCCCAGGTGGGAGGGCCACAACGAGCAGTACTTC
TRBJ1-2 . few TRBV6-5 CASSYSQDPNYGYTF TGTGCCAGCAGTTACTCACAGGACCCTAACTATGGCTACACCTTC
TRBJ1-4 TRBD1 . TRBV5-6 CASSLNRGRGRWNEKLFF TGTGCCAGCAGCTTGAACAGGGGGCGAGGTCGATGGAATGAAAAACTGTTTTTT
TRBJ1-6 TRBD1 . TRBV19 CASRGSRTGGSPLHF TGTGCCAGTAGGGGATCACGGACAGGGGGATCACCCCTCCACTTT
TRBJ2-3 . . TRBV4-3 CASSQGTRVMQDTQYF TGCGCCAGCAGCCAAGGAACACGTGTAATGCAGGATACGCAGTATTTT
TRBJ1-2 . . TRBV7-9 CSSLGANYGYTF TGTTCCAGCTTGGGGGCGAACTATGGCTACACCTTC